Each of the 5 T cell receptor beta chains below was sequenced from the same sample in a study of PD-1 blockade in classical Hodgkin lymphoma. The method was immunoSEQ multiplex PCR; TCRdb's version includes in-frame clones alone and lacks a portion of them. The sample has 20,000 to 25,000 clones; 69% are singletons. Relapse was seen in all patients after autologous stem cell transplantation, and brentuximab vedotin exposure was variable. Sequenced here: peripheral blood mononuclear cells (PBMCs), sampled at baseline. Every receptor here comes from a human donor with classical Hodgkin lymphoma.

This chain links TRBV19 with TRBJ2-7, with D maybe TRBD1 (5 bases). Germline loops: CDR1 LNHDA, CDR2 SQIVND (reference sequence). The CDR3 has 14 amino acids. Trimming removed 6 bases at V and 6 bases at J, with 18 bases between. This CDR3 is CASRGPSGAGEQYF. CDR3 sequence (DNA): TGTGCCAGTAGAGGGCCGTCTGGGGCTGGCGAGCAGTACTTC.

CDR3 DNA sequence: TGTGCCAGTAGTGGGGGGCGGACTGACTATGGCTACACCTTC. Translated: CASSGGRTDYGYTF. V gene TRBV19 combines with J gene TRBJ1-2; D perhaps matches TRBD1 (6 bases). V was cut by 5 bases and J by 3 bases, with 13 bases left in between. The CDR3 sequence is 14 residues long. Per germline, CDR1 LNHDA and CDR2 SQIVND (reference sequence).

The gene calls are TRBV6-1 and TRBJ1-6; a possible D gene is TRBD1 (5 bases). The germline V and J ends were trimmed by 5 bases and 7 bases, with 12 bases remaining between them. This CDR3 spans 14 amino acids. CDR1 is MNHNS and CDR2 is SASEGT in the germline V gene. The CDR3 sequence is CASSRLRENSPLHF. CDR3 nucleotide sequence: TGTGCCAGCAGTAGACTCAGGGAGAATTCACCCCTCCACTTT.

The V call is TRBV5-1, the J call TRBJ2-7, with a weak D call TRBD1 (5 bases). There are 16 residues in the CDR3. Germline lookup yields CDR1 SGHRS and CDR2 YFSETQ. V lost 3 bases, J lost 4 bases, and 20 bases lay in between. CDR3 amino acids: CASSSTLTEAKYEQYF. CDR3 DNA: TGCGCCAGCAGCTCTACCCTGACAGAAGCTAAATACGAGCAGTACTTC.

This chain links TRBV4-3 with TRBJ1-6, with 7 bases matching TRBD1. The CDR3 totals 15 residues. Germline V gene data show CDR1 as LGHNA and CDR2 as YSLEER. V shed 3 bases, J shed 4 bases, and the junction held 3 bases outside the gene matches. This CDR3 reads CASSQEGQYNSPLHF. In nucleotides, the CDR3 is TGCGCCAGCAGCCAGGAGGGACAGTATAATTCACCCCTCCACTTT.